This T cell receptor (beta chain) derives from a study of shared clonotypes between healthy human individuals. Whole-study findings and limits: Sampling covered nothing but blood. Tissue TCR repertoires likely differ from those found in blood. Naive subsets, compared against memory subsets, generally had larger estimated richness values. It was anticipated that sequencing depth would influence how many clonotypes donors shared.

Naive-designated CD8 cells lacked CD45RO, were positively enriched for CCR7, and omitted terminally differentiated effector memory CD45RA+ cells. Everyone who donated was a Caucasian adult who lived in Nashville, Tennessee. There are 11 residues in the CDR3. Germline lookup yields CDR1 SGHAT and CDR2 FQNNGV. Between the trimmed V and J ends, which lost 2 bases and 4 bases, there was a span of 3 bases. Generated by immunoSEQ multiplex PCR, the TCRdb table keeps only in-frame clones and is missing some. The sample holds roughly 2.1 million clones, about 93% seen once. As concerns this clone: Its antigen remains unidentified. Different DNA sequences within this sample yield the same CDR3.

This chain links TRBV11-2 with TRBJ2-7; D gene unclear. The origin of this receptor is a man aged 18-30 years in good health. Some clones in this sample may be carry-over from other donors' samples. Material: naive CD8+ T cells from PBMCs. CDR3 region: CASSLRYEQYF. In DNA, the CDR3 is TGTGCCAGCAGCTTACGGTACGAGCAGTACTTC.